This T cell receptor beta chain was profiled in a study of Graves' ophthalmopathy and Graves' hyperthyroidism. In the study overall: At initial diagnosis, peripheral blood was obtained, and this preceded any treatment.

The PBMCs were taken from about 9.7 ml of fresh peripheral blood. V was pared by 5 bases and J by 1 base, with 4 bases between. The germline V gene encodes CDR1 KGHDR and CDR2 SFDVKD. The CDR3 extends over 12 amino acids. This clonotype was detected many times. The antigen remains unidentified. CDR3 regions of TCR beta were amplified from RNA transcripts. HTBI primers served in a first-round RT-PCR, which a second-round multiplex PCR followed. A single record per CDR3 protein comes from TCRdb applying MiXCR to the multiplex PCR reads. The table includes roughly 400,000 distinct CDR3 sequences, 15% to 19% detected once. Whole-study results and caveats: At roughly 67% sensitivity and 72% to 75% specificity, the model predicted progression of the ophthalmopathy.

This clonotype was sampled from a young woman with stable Graves' hyperthyroidism. Sequences were obtained from peripheral blood. The chain joins TRBV24-1 to TRBJ1-2; the D is unclear. The DNA for the CDR3 is TGTGCCACCAGTGTAGATAACTATGGCTACACCTTC. Translation gives CATSVDNYGYTF.